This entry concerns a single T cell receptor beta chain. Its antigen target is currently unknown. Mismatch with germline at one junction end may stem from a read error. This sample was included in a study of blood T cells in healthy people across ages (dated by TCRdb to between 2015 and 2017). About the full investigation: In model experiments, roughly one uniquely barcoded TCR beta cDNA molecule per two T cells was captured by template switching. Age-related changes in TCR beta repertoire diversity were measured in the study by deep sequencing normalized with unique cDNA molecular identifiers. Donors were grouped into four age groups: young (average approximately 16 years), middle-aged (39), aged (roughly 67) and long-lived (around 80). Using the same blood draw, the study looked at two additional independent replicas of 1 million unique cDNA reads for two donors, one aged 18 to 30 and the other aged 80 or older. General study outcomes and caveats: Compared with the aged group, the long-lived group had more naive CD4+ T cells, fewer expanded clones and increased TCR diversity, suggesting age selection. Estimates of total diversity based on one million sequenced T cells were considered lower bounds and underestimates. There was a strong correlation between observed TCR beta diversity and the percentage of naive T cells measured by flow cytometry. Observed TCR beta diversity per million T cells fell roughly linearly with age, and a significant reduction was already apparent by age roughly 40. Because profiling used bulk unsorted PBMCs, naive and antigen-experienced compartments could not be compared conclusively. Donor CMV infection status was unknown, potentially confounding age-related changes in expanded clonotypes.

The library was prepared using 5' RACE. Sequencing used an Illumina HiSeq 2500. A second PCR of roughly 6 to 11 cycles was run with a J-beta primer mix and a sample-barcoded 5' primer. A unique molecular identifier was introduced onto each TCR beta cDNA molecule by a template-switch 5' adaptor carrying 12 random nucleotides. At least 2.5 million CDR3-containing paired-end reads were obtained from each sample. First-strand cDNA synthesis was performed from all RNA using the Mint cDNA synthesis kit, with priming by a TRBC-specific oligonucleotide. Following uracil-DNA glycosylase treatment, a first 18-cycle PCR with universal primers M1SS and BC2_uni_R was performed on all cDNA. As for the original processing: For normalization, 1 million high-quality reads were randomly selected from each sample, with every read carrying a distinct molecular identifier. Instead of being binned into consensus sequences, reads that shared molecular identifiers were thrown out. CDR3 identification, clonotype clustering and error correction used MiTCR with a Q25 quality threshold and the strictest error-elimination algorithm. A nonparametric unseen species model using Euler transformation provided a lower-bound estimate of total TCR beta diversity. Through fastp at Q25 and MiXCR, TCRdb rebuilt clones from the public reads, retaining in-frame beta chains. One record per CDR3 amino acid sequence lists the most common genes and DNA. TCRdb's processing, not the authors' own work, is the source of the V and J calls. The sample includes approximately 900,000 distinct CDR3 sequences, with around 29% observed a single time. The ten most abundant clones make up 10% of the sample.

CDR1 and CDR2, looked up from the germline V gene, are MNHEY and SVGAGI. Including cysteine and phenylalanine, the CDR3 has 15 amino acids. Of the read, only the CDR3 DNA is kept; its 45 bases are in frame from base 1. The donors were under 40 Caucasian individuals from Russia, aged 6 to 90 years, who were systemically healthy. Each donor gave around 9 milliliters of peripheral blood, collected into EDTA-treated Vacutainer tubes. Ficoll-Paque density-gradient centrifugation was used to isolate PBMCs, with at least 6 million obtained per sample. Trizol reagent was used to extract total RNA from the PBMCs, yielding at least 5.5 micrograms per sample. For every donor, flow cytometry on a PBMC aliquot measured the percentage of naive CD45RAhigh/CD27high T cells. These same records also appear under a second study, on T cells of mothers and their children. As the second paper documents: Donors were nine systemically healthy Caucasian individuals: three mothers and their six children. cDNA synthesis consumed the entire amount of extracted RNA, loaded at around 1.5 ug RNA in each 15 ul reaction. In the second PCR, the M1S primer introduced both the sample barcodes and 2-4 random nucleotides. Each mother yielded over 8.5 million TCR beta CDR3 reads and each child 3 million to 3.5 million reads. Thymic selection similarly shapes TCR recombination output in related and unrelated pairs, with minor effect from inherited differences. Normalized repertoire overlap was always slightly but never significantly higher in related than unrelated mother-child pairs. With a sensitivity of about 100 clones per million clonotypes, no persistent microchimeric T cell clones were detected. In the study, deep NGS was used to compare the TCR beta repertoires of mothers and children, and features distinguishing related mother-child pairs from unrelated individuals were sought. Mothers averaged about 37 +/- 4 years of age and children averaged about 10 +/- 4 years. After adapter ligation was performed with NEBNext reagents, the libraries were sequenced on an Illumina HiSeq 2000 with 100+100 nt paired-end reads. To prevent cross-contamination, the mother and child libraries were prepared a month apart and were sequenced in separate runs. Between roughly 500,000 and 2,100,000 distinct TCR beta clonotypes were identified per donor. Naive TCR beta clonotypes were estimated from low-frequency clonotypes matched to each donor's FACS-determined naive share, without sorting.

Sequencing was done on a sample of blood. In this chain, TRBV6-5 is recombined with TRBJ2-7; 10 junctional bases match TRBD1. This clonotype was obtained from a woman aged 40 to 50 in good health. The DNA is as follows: TGTGCCAGCAGTAACTCCCGGACAGGGGGCTACGAGCAGTACTTC. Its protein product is CASSNSRTGGYEQYF.